These 24 T cell receptor beta chains were sequenced from one sample in a study of CD8 T cells in Susac syndrome. When the RNA was reverse transcribed, random hexamers were used with an input of about 0.5 to 1 ug. MiXCR, run by TCRdb on the immunoSEQ multiplex PCR reads, gives a single entry per CDR3 protein. The table includes about 130,000 distinct CDR3 sequences, about 90% detected once. Sequenced sample: CD8+ T cells from PBMCs. All receptors come from a human donor with multiple sclerosis.

V usage is TRBV12-3 or TRBV12-4 and J usage is TRBJ2-7, with D perhaps TRBD1 (5 bases). The CDR3 sequence is 14 residues long. Trimming left V 7 bases short and J 0 bases short, with 13 bases between. Written as DNA, the CDR3 is TGTGCCAGCACCTTAGGGGTTAACTCCTACGAGCAGTACTTC. Its translation: CASTLGVNSYEQYF.

The V and J genes are TRBV29-1 and TRBJ1-2; 9 bases agree with TRBD1. J gave up 6 bases and V 6 bases, and 5 bases lay outside the gene matches. Germline-derived CDR1 and CDR2 are SQVTM and ANQGSEA. The CDR3 contains 12 residues. The CDR3 loop reads CSVSQGADGYTF. CDR3 sequence (DNA): TGCAGCGTATCACAGGGGGCAGATGGCTACACCTTC.

The rearrangement joins TRBV7-9 to TRBJ2-3; 10 bases match TRBD2. Germline CDR1 SEHNR, CDR2 FQNEAQ (reference sequence). The CDR3 has 17 amino acids. The V segment lost 6 bases and the J segment 6 bases; nucleotides outside the gene matches: 15. CDR3: CASSSRASGSQSDTQYF. CDR3 in DNA: TGTGCCAGCAGTTCAAGGGCTAGCGGGAGCCAGAGCGATACGCAGTATTTT.

The J gene is TRBJ2-3, the V gene TRBV7-8; D possibly corresponds to TRBD2 (5 bases). The V and J ends lost 5 bases and 0 bases respectively, with 18 bases between them. The CDR3 loop spans 17 amino acids. Germline assignment: CDR1 SGHVS and CDR2 FQNEAQ. CDR3: CASSDASTTTSTDTQYF. The CDR3 nucleotides are TGTGCCAGCAGCGACGCTTCGACGACTACTAGCACAGATACGCAGTATTTT.

This sequence joins TRBV25-1 and TRBJ2-1; D unresolved. Germline loops: CDR1 MGHDK, CDR2 SYGVNS. This CDR3 spans 16 amino acids. V gave up 1 base and J gave up 10 bases, with 20 bases separating them. CDR3 nucleotide sequence: TGTGCCAGCAGTGAATTTATGGGCTGGAACATTAACGAGCAGTTCTTC. This translates into CASSEFMGWNINEQFF.

This clonotype appeared a single time. V and J are TRBV12-3 or TRBV12-4 and TRBJ2-7; D possibly corresponds to TRBD1 (6 bases). Trimming pared 3 bases from V and 4 bases from J, leaving 10 bases between. The CDR3 is made up of 13 amino acids. CDR3 loop: CASSFGTLYEQYF. CDR3 DNA sequence: TGTGCCAGCAGTTTTGGGACACTGTACGAGCAGTACTTC.

J is TRBJ2-4 and V is TRBV12-3 or TRBV12-4, with 9 bases lining up with TRBD1. Trimming cost V 5 bases and J 8 bases; bases outside gene matches: 7. The CDR3 runs to 14 residues. CDR3 loop: CASSPGTGMDIQYF. Written as DNA, the CDR3 is TGTGCCAGCAGTCCCGGGACAGGGATGGACATTCAGTACTTC.

This sequence joins TRBV25-1 and TRBJ2-7, with no clear D. The germline gives CDR1 MGHDK, CDR2 SYGVNS. CDR3 length: 14 amino acids. Trimming took off 7 bases at V and 1 base at J, with 14 bases between the two ends. CDR3 bases: TGTGCCAGCACCGCTGGAGAGGTGTCCTACGAGCAGTACTTC. It translates to CASTAGEVSYEQYF.

V usage is TRBV7-9 and J usage is TRBJ2-7; D unresolved. V was shortened by 5 bases and J by 0 bases, with 8 bases between the two germline ends. The CDR3 is 13 residues long. Germline V gives CDR1 SEHNR, CDR2 FQNEAQ (reference sequence). CDR3 region: CASSPLSSYEQYF. The CDR3 bases are TGTGCCAGCAGCCCCTTGAGCTCCTACGAGCAGTACTTC.

This clonotype has just one count. The gene calls are TRBV30 and TRBJ1-1; D is ambiguous. CDR3 length: 14 amino acids. Germline V gene data show CDR1 as GTSNPN and CDR2 as SVGIG (reference sequence). V dropped 5 bases and J dropped 3 bases, with 16 bases sitting between them. The CDR3 protein is CAWGHPTSYTEAFF. Here the CDR3 DNA reads TGTGCCTGGGGTCATCCGACGAGCTACACTGAAGCTTTCTTT.

This rearrangement joins TRBV7-9 to TRBJ1-4, with D maybe TRBD1 (6 bases). The CDR3 runs to 16 residues. From germline, CDR1 is SEHNR and CDR2 FQNEAQ (reference sequence). Trimming took off 3 bases at V and 4 bases at J, with 15 bases between the two ends. The CDR3 is CASSFGGRGSNEKLFF. CDR3 sequence (DNA): TGTGCCAGCAGCTTTGGGGGGCGCGGTAGTAATGAAAAACTGTTTTTT. Based on the CDR3 plus reference TRBV7-9 and TRBJ1-4, the full variable domain is DTGVSQNPRHKITKRGQNVTFRCDPISEHNRLYWYRQTLGQGPEFLTYFQNEAQLEKSRLLSDRFSAERPKGSFSTLEIQRTEQGDSAMYLCASSFGGRGSNEKLFFGSGTQLSVL.

This chain joins TRBV25-1 and TRBJ2-3; 7 nucleotides match TRBD1. The CDR3 is 15 amino acids. In germline, CDR1 is MGHDK, CDR2 SYGVNS. V shed 3 bases and J 3 bases; nucleotides not matched to a gene: 6. This CDR3 is CASSEWGQLTDTQYF. The CDR3, as DNA: TGTGCCAGCAGTGAGTGGGGACAGCTTACAGATACGCAGTATTTT.

The J gene is TRBJ2-1, the V gene TRBV29-1; 8 bases match TRBD2. Per germline, CDR1 SQVTM and CDR2 ANQGSEA. The CDR3 runs to 14 residues. V was clipped by 6 bases and J by 9 bases; unmatched bases: 13. Here the CDR3 reads CSVRDAAGEGEQFF. CDR3 nucleotides: TGCAGCGTGAGGGACGCAGCGGGAGAGGGTGAGCAGTTCTTC.

V gene TRBV2 combines with J gene TRBJ1-4, with a tentative D call TRBD1 (6 bases). V lost 8 bases to trimming and J lost 8 bases, with 24 bases between them. Germline-derived CDR1 and CDR2 are SNHLY and FYNNEI. The CDR3 contains 16 residues. CDR3 in DNA: TGTGCCAGCGAGGGATTTTTACAGGAGGGGGAGGAAAAACTGTTTTTT. This encodes CASEGFLQEGEEKLFF.

This chain links TRBV30 with TRBJ2-1, with 10 nucleotides matching TRBD2. From germline, CDR1 is GTSNPN and CDR2 SVGIG (reference sequence). The CDR3 has 16 amino acids. J was trimmed by 10 bases and V by 0 bases; bases with no gene match: 12. CDR3 protein: CAWSVRGIAGGGEQFF. The CDR3 region has the DNA TGTGCCTGGAGTGTAAGGGGGATAGCGGGAGGCGGGGAGCAGTTCTTC.

Note on this clonotype: No DNA is shown, since the ends of the CDR3 on it are uncertain; the CDR3 is the one TCRdb lists. The chain employs TRBV7-8 and TRBJ2-7; the D call of TRBD1 is as the table states it, not checked on the DNA. Germline V gene lookup returns CDR1 SGHVS and CDR2 FQNEAQ. The CDR3 numbers 16 amino acids, ends counted. The CDR3: CASSFGEGTHLYEQYF.

CDR3 residues: CASSPGATDTQYF. The CDR3 DNA is TGTGCCAGCAGCCCAGGGGCCACAGATACGCAGTATTTT. V and J are TRBV7-9 and TRBJ2-3, with a possible D match to TRBD1 (6 bases). The CDR3 has 13 amino acids. Trimming pared 5 bases from V and 2 bases from J, leaving 8 bases between. The germline V gene encodes CDR1 SEHNR and CDR2 FQNEAQ (reference sequence).

The chain recombines TRBV20-1 with TRBJ2-3, with D possibly being TRBD1 (5 bases). The length of the CDR3 is 18 residues. Germline values: CDR1 DFQATT, CDR2 SNEGSKA (reference sequence). V shed 2 bases and J shed 5 bases, with 26 bases lying between them. The CDR3 region is CSARPSPETDHPRDTQYF. For the CDR3, the DNA is TGCAGTGCTAGACCATCCCCCGAGACAGATCATCCACGAGATACGCAGTATTTT.

This chain uses TRBV2 with TRBJ2-2, with D unclear. This CDR3 region has 11 residues. Germline V gene lookup returns CDR1 SNHLY and CDR2 FYNNEI. Trimming pared 6 bases from V and 5 bases from J, leaving 4 bases between. The CDR3: CASRGTGELFF. CDR3 DNA sequence: TGTGCCAGCAGGGGAACCGGGGAGCTGTTTTTT.

J is TRBJ2-7 and V is TRBV5-6; 8 nucleotides align to TRBD2. After removal of 1 base from V and 2 bases from J, the junction contained 5 bases not matched to a gene. Germline V gene sequence: CDR1 SGHDT, CDR2 YYEEEE. This CDR3 is built from 15 residues. The CDR3 is CASSLILAEAYEQYF. In DNA, the CDR3 is TGTGCCAGCAGCTTGATACTAGCGGAAGCCTACGAGCAGTACTTC.

The chain recombines TRBV6-2 or TRBV6-3 with TRBJ2-4, with D perhaps matching TRBD2 (6 bases). Germline loops: CDR1 MNHEY, CDR2 SVGEGT. V was clipped by 2 bases and J by 4 bases, with 18 bases between them. This CDR3 region has 17 residues. Written as DNA, the CDR3 is TGTGCCAGCAGTTACCCTCCTCGCCTAGCGCCAAAAAACATTCAGTACTTC. The encoded protein is CASSYPPRLAPKNIQYF.

V gene TRBV29-1 combines with J gene TRBJ1-2; D call uncertain. V was shortened by 2 bases and J by 6 bases, with 16 bases between the two germline ends. CDR1 is SQVTM and CDR2 is ANQGSEA in the germline V gene. The CDR3 length is 14 residues. The CDR3 region is CSVETYGREDGYTF. The CDR3 nucleotides are TGCAGCGTTGAAACTTACGGGCGCGAGGATGGCTACACCTTC.

This clonotype showed up just once. The chain has TRBV2 and TRBJ1-4; tentative D call: TRBD1 (6 bases). V lost 5 bases to trimming and J lost 2 bases, with 9 bases between them. CDR3 size: 14 residues. Germline values: CDR1 SNHLY, CDR2 FYNNEI. As DNA, the CDR3 is TGTGCCAGCAGTACAGGGAGCACTAATGAAAAACTGTTTTTT. This gives the protein CASSTGSTNEKLFF.

This chain joins TRBV4-3 and TRBJ2-5; no definite D call. The germline V and J ends were trimmed by 0 bases and 5 bases, with 7 bases remaining between them. Germline CDR1 reads LGHNA; CDR2 reads YSLEER. CDR3 length: 13 residues. The CDR3 nucleotides read TGCGCCAGCAGCCAAGATGGTTGGGAGACCCAGTACTTC. It specifies CASSQDGWETQYF.